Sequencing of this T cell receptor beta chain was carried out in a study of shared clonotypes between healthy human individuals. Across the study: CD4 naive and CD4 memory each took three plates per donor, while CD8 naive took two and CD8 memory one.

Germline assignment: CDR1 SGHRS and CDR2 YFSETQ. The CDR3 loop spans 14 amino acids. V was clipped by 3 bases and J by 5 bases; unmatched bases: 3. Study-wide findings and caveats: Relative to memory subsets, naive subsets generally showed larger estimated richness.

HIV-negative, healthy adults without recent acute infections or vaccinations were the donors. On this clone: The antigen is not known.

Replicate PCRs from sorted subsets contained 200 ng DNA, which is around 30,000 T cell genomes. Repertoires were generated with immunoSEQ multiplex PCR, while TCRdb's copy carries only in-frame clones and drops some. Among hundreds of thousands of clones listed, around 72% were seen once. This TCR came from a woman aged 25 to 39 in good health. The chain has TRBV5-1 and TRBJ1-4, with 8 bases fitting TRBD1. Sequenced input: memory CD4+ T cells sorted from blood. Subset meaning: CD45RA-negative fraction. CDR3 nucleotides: TGCGCCAGCAGCTGGGACAGGCGGAATGAAAAACTGTTTTTT. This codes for CASSWDRRNEKLFF.